This TCR beta chain was identified during a study of blood T cells in healthy people across ages (dated by TCRdb to 2015 to 2017). Describing the broader study: In model experiments, template switching captured about one uniquely barcoded TCR beta cDNA molecule for every two T cells. To track age-related changes in TCR beta repertoire diversity, the study relied on deep sequencing normalized with unique cDNA molecular identifiers. The donors were split into four age groups: young (average 16 years), middle-aged (about 40), aged (approximately 59) and long-lived (over 80). To avoid experimental bias, donors of different ages were spread randomly across the sequencing lanes. Two additional independent replicas of 1 million unique cDNA reads from the same blood draw were analyzed for two donors (one aged 18 to 29 and one aged 80 or older). Overall study results and their limits: A strong correlation was found between observed TCR beta diversity and the percentage of naive T cells measured by flow cytometry. The long-lived group showed more naive CD4+ T cells, fewer expanded clones and increased TCR diversity than the aged group, suggesting age selection. Total diversity estimates from one million sequenced T cells were considered lower bounds and underestimates. As age increased, observed TCR beta diversity per million T cells dropped in a roughly linear way, and a significant reduction was already evident by age 40. Because the CMV infection status of the donors was unknown, age-related changes in expanded clonotypes may potentially have been confounded. Since profiling was done on bulk unsorted PBMCs, naive and antigen-experienced compartments could not be conclusively compared.

Donors were 39 systemically healthy Caucasian individuals from Russia aged about 6 to 100 years. Roughly 9.5 milliliters of peripheral blood were drawn from each donor into EDTA-treated Vacutainer tubes. Ficoll-Paque density-gradient centrifugation was used to isolate PBMCs, with at least 6 million per sample. Trizol reagent was used to extract total RNA from PBMCs, with at least 5 micrograms per sample. The percentages of naive CD45RAhigh/CD27high T cells were determined by flow cytometry on a PBMC aliquot from every donor. The library was prepared using 5' RACE. The sequencer listed for this sample is Illumina HiSeq 2500. A second PCR of roughly 6 to 11 cycles was run with a J-beta primer mix and a sample-barcoded 5' primer. A unique molecular identifier was introduced onto each TCR beta cDNA molecule by a template-switch 5' adaptor carrying 12 random nucleotides. Each sample yielded at least 3 million CDR3-containing paired-end reads. First-strand cDNA synthesis was performed from all RNA using the Mint cDNA synthesis kit, with priming by a TRBC-specific oligonucleotide. All cDNA was treated with uracil-DNA glycosylase and then went through a first 18-cycle PCR with the universal primers M1SS and BC2_uni_R. The study's processing was this. Each sample was normalized by randomly selecting 1 million high-quality reads, each carrying a distinct molecular identifier. Instead of being binned into consensus sequences, reads that shared molecular identifiers were thrown out. CDR3 identification, clonotype clustering and error correction used MiTCR with a Q25 quality threshold and the strictest error-elimination algorithm. Lower-bound total TCR beta diversity was estimated with a nonparametric unseen species model using Euler transformation. The public sequencing data were trimmed at Q25 with fastp and processed into clonotypes with MiXCR by TCRdb, which kept only in-frame beta chains. Every entry covers one CDR3 protein and lists the most common genes and DNA from its rows. TCRdb's processing, not the study's, gives the V and J calls here. This sample holds some 900,000 distinct CDR3 sequences; around 48% were observed only once. Of the sample, about an eighth falls within the top ten clones.

This clonotype has just one count. Its antigen has not been determined. Base-call qualities are not available, and no considerably larger clone is one nucleotide away. The CDR3 measures 14 amino acids from cysteine to phenylalanine. The retained sequence is limited to the CDR3, 42 bases, with the frame set at the first base. V gives up 4 bases and J gives up 10 bases, and the segment between their germline ends measures 17 bases. Via the germline V gene, CDR1 is MGHRA and CDR2 YSYEKL. The sequencing sample was made of blood. The sequence came from a man aged 30-40 years in good health. The receptor chain draws on TRBV4-1 and TRBJ2-1; TRBD2 might be the D gene, on 6 matching bases. Here the CDR3 is given as CASSPGLNAYEQFF. In nucleotide form, the sequence is TGCGCCAGCAGCCCGGGACTTAACGCCTACGAGCAGTTCTTC.